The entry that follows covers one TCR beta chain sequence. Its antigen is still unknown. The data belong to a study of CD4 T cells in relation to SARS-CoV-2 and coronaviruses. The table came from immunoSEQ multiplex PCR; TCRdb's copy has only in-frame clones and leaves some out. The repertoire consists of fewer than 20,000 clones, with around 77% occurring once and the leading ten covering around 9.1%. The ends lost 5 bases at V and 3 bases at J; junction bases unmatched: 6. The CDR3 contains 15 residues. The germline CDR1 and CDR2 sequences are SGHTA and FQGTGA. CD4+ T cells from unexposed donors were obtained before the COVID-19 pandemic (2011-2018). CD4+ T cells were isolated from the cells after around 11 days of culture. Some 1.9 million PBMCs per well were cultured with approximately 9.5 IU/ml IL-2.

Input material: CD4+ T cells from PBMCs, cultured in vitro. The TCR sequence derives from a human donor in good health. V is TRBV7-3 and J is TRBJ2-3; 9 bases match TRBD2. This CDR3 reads CASSQSGRTTDTQYF. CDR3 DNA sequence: TGTGCCAGCAGCCAAAGCGGGAGGACTACAGATACGCAGTATTTT.